The clone carrying this T cell receptor beta chain was counted ten times or more. Its specificity is unknown. The data derive from a study of early T cells in non-severe SARS-CoV-2 infection. Overall study findings and caveats: Matches to VDJdb favored anti-spike CD8 responses and missed private and CD4 specificities.

Attached unique molecular identifiers marked individual cDNA molecules. TCRdb used MiXCR to reprocess the 5' RACE reads, holding one entry per CDR3 protein. This table has some 40,000 distinct CDR3 sequences, less than 7% appearing once. The CDR3 has 14 residues. Trimming removed 4 bases from V and 4 bases from J, with 14 bases in between. The TCR originated in an adult who was a healthcare worker with PCR-confirmed SARS-CoV-2 infection or an uninfected control (not recorded which). The sample was whole blood, taken at baseline. This sequence joins TRBV12-3 or TRBV12-4 and TRBJ2-7; no definite D call. CDR3 residues: CASSSTSPSYEQYF. The CDR3 coding sequence is TGTGCCAGCAGTTCGACATCACCTTCGTACGAGCAGTACTTC.